Listed here are 11 T cell receptor beta chains from one sample, sequenced in a study of T cell changes during pregnancy in multiple sclerosis. Using immunoSEQ multiplex PCR, the repertoire was profiled, and TCRdb retains in-frame clones only, with some absent. Of more than 55,000 clones in the sample, roughly 92% are singletons; the top ten hold 1.4%. This sample comprised peripheral blood, obtained in the second trimester of pregnancy. The source is a female donor with multiple sclerosis, enrolled in a pregnancy study.

The chain has TRBV6-5 and TRBJ1-1, with no clear D. The CDR3 has 15 residues. CDR1 and CDR2 (germline): MNHEY, SVGAGI. V gave up 2 bases and J gave up 2 bases, with 12 bases separating them. The CDR3, as DNA: TGTGCCAGCAGTTACGGTCATCGGGGTAACACTGAAGCTTTCTTT. Its translation is CASSYGHRGNTEAFF.

The V and J genes are TRBV5-6 and TRBJ2-6; 7 positions match TRBD2. Germline V gives CDR1 SGHDT, CDR2 YYEEEE. CDR3 length: 16 residues. J gave up 4 bases and V 2 bases, and 6 bases lay outside the gene matches. As DNA, the CDR3 is TGTGCCAGCAGCTTATCGCCGGGAGGAGGGGCCAACGTCCTGACTTTC. Amino acid sequence: CASSLSPGGGANVLTF.

CDR3 coding DNA: TGTGCCAGCCAAGTAGCCGTGGTCTCTGGGGCCAACGTCCTGACTTTC. This sequence encodes CASQVAVVSGANVLTF. The rearrangement links TRBV11-2 to TRBJ2-6, with D uncertain. The V gene's germline CDR1 is SGHAT and CDR2 FQNNGV. V was trimmed by 8 bases and J by 0 bases, leaving 14 bases between them. The CDR3 spans 16 residues.

V usage is TRBV7-9 and J usage is TRBJ2-7; D is possibly TRBD2 (6 bases). Germline CDR1 is SEHNR and CDR2 is FQNEAQ (reference sequence). V lost 5 bases to trimming and J lost 0 bases, with 14 bases between them. The CDR3 length is 15 residues. This CDR3 is CASSKTGLYSYEQYF. In DNA, the CDR3 is TGTGCCAGCAGCAAGACGGGACTGTACTCCTACGAGCAGTACTTC.

The chain recombines TRBV4-3 with TRBJ2-7; 7 bases are shared with TRBD2. Losses at the gene ends were 4 bases for V and 3 bases for J; bases not matched to a gene: 12. Looked up from germline, CDR1 is LGHNA and CDR2 is YSLEER. The CDR3 runs 16 residues. This chain's CDR3 is CASSLFRVGGNYEQYF. CDR3 nucleotides: TGCGCCAGCAGCCTCTTCCGGGTCGGGGGGAACTACGAGCAGTACTTC.

This sequence joins TRBV11-2 and TRBJ1-2; D might be TRBD1 (5 bases). The CDR3 runs 15 residues. Germline lookup yields CDR1 SGHAT and CDR2 FQNNGV. V lost 3 bases and J 4 bases, leaving 15 bases between the germline ends. CDR3 in amino acids: CASSLASGSGYGYTF. The CDR3 nucleotides are TGTGCCAGCAGCTTGGCTTCAGGGTCTGGCTATGGCTACACCTTC.

This chain joins TRBV7-7 and TRBJ2-5, with 11 bases identical to TRBD2. V lost 5 bases and J lost 4; bases outside the gene matches: 3. The CDR3 covers 14 residues. CDR1 is SSHAT and CDR2 is FNYEAQ in the germline V gene (reference sequence). The CDR3 coding sequence is TGTGCCAGCAGCGCTCTAGCGGGAGGAGAGACCCAGTACTTC. Encoded protein: CASSALAGGETQYF.

The chain links TRBV29-1 to TRBJ1-1; D remains ambiguous. V lost 6 bases and J lost 0, with 14 bases in between. The germline V gene encodes CDR1 SQVTM and CDR2 ANQGSEA. The CDR3 contains 14 residues. Here the CDR3 DNA reads TGCAGCGTCATTTGGCTGGGCTTGAACACTGAAGCTTTCTTT. This codes for CSVIWLGLNTEAFF.

The chain carries TRBV30 and TRBJ2-7; 7 nucleotides agree with TRBD1. CDR3 length: 13 residues. The V gene's germline CDR1 is GTSNPN and CDR2 SVGIG (reference sequence). Trimming cost V 2 bases and J 2 bases; bases outside gene matches: 3. The CDR3 coding sequence is TGTGCCTGGAGTAGGGACAGCCCCTACGAGCAGTACTTC. The encoded protein is CAWSRDSPYEQYF.

This chain joins TRBV5-1 and TRBJ2-7, with TRBD2 matching 8 bases. Germline V gene lookup returns CDR1 SGHRS and CDR2 YFSETQ. There are 14 residues in the CDR3. Trimming at V came to 4 bases and at J to 5 bases, leaving 8 bases not matched to a gene. CDR3 residues: CASSPSGGGHEQYF. The CDR3 DNA sequence: TGCGCCAGCAGCCCCTCCGGGGGGGGTCACGAGCAGTACTTC. Combining the CDR3 with reference TRBV5-1 and TRBJ2-7 gives the whole variable domain KAGVTQTPRYLIKTRGQQVTLSCSPISGHRSVSWYQQTPGQGLQFLFEYFSETQRNKGNFPGRFSGRQFSNSRSEMNVSTLELGDSALYLCASSPSGGGHEQYFGPGTRLTVT.

The rearrangement links TRBV5-1 to TRBJ2-5; tentatively, D is TRBD1 (5 bases). Germline V gene data show CDR1 as SGHRS and CDR2 as YFSETQ. The CDR3 is 15 residues long. The germline V and J ends were trimmed by 0 bases and 2 bases, with 11 bases remaining between them. The CDR3 loop reads CASSLDPGKQETQYF. For the CDR3, the DNA is TGCGCCAGCAGCTTGGACCCAGGGAAGCAAGAGACCCAGTACTTC. The full variable domain, in which reference TRBV5-1 and TRBJ2-5 provide the parts outside the CDR3, is KAGVTQTPRYLIKTRGQQVTLSCSPISGHRSVSWYQQTPGQGLQFLFEYFSETQRNKGNFPGRFSGRQFSNSRSEMNVSTLELGDSALYLCASSLDPGKQETQYFGPGTRLLVL.